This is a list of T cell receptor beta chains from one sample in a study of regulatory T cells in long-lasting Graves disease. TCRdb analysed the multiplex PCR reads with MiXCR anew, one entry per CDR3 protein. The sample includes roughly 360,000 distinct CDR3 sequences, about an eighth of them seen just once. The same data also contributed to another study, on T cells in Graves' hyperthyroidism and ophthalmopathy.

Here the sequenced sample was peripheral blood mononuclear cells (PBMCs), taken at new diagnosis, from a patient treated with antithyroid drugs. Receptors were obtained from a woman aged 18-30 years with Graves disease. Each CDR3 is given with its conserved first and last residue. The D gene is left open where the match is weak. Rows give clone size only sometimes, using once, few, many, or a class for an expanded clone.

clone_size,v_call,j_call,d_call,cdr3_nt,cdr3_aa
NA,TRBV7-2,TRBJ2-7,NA,TGTGCCAGCAGCTTAAGGCTGGAGCAGTACTTC,CASSLRLEQYF
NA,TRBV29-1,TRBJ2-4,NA,TGCAGCGTTGAGGGGGAAGGACTAGCCAAAAACATTCAGTACTTC,CSVEGEGLAKNIQYF
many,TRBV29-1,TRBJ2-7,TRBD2,TGCAGCGTTGTAGGGACTAGCGGGAGTTATCTCGAGCAGTACTTC,CSVVGTSGSYLEQYF
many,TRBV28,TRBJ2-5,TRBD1,TGTGCCAGCAGACCGGGGACAGGGGCTGTGACCCAGTACTTC,CASRPGTGAVTQYF
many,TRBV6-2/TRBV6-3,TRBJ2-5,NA,TGTGCCAGCAGTTACCCAAACAGGGGGACTAAGGAGACCCAGTACTTC,CASSYPNRGTKETQYF
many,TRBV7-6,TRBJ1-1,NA,TGTGCCAGCAGCTCCCAGGGTTATAGGACTGAAGCTTTCTTT,CASSSQGYRTEAFF
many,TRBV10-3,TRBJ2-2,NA,TGTGCCATCAGTGATATGAACACCGGGGAGCTGTTTTTT,CAISDMNTGELFF
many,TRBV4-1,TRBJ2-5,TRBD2,TGCGCCAGCAGCCACCTAGGTGCGGGAGGGACTCGAGAGACCCAGTACTTC,CASSHLGAGGTRETQYF
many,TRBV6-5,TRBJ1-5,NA,TGTGCCAGCAGTTACTGCCGCGGGAGGACGCTACGAAATAGCAATCAGCCCCAGCATTTT,CASSYCRGRTLRNSNQPQHF
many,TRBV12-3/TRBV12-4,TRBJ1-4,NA,TGTGCCAGTCATTTGCGGGAAAATGAAAAACTGTTTTTT,CASHLRENEKLFF
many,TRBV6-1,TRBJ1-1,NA,TGTGCCAGCAGAACCTCGACCCGAAACACTGAAGCTTTCTTT,CASRTSTRNTEAFF
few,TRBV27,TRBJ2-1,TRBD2,TGTGCCAGCAGTTCCTTCCTAGCGGGAGGTAATGAGCAGTTCTTC,CASSSFLAGGNEQFF
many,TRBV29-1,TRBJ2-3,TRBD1,TGCAGCGTTTACGGGACAGCCACAGATACGCAGTATTTT,CSVYGTATDTQYF
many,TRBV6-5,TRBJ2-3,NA,TGTGCCAGCAGTTCGACTTACGTGCGGGTCCCAGATACGCAGTATTTT,CASSSTYVRVPDTQYF
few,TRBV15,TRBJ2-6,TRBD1,TGTGCCACCAGCAGACTGAAACCCGATGGACAGGTAGAATCCAACGTCCTGACTTTC,CATSRLKPDGQVESNVLTF
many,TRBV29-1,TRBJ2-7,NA,TGCAGCGTCAGGGTAAACTCCTACGAGCAGTACTTC,CSVRVNSYEQYF
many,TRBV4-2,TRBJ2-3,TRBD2,TGTGCCAGCAGCCAAGCTTTAGGGCTAGCGGGGGGAACAGATACGCAGTATTTT,CASSQALGLAGGTDTQYF
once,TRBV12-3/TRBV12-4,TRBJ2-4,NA,TGTGCCAGCAGTTTAACCGGGGTAGCCAAAAACATTCAGTACTTC,CASSLTGVAKNIQYF
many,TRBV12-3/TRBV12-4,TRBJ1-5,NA,TGTGCCAGCAGTTTTCGGGGGGCTTCCGGCAATCAGCCCCAGCATTTT,CASSFRGASGNQPQHF
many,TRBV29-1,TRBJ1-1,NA,TGCAGTACGACAGATAAAGCCGAAGCTTTCTTT,CSTTDKAEAFF
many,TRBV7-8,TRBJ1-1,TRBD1,TGTGCCAGCAGCTGGGACAGCCTGAACACTGAAGCTTTCTTT,CASSWDSLNTEAFF
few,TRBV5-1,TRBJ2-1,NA,TGCGCCAGCAGCTTAGACGGCCTGAATGAGCAGTTCTTC,CASSLDGLNEQFF
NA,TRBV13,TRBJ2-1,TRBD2,TGTGCCAGCAGCGTAGTAGGCGGGGGGGCCCTTTCCCATGAGCAGTTCTTC,CASSVVGGGALSHEQFF
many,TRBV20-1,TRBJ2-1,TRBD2,TGCAGTGCTTTAGCGGGAGGCCCCTACAATGAGCAGTTCTTC,CSALAGGPYNEQFF
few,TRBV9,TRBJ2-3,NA,TGTGCCAGCAGTGCCCCCGGAGTGGTAGGGAAGTATTTT,CASSAPGVVGKYF
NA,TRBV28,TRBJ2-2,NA,TGTGCCAGCAGCAGAAGTAAGCTCACCGGGGAGCTGTTTTTT,CASSRSKLTGELFF
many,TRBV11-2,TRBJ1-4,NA,TGTGCCAGCAGCTTTACAGGGAAAGGAAGAGAAAAACTGTTTTTT,CASSFTGKGREKLFF
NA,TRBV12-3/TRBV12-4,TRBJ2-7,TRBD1,TGTGCCAGCAGTCGGACAGGGGCATTCAACGAGCAGTACTTC,CASSRTGAFNEQYF
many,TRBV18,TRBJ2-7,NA,TGTGCCAGCTCACCACCGGGAAAGGGAACCTACGAGCAGTACTTC,CASSPPGKGTYEQYF
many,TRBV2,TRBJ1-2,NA,TGTGCCAGCAGCACCACCGGTGGCTACACCTTC,CASSTTGGYTF
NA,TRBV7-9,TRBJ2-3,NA,TGTGCCAGCAGCCTCGCAGCAACTACGGGTACGCAGTATTTT,CASSLAATTGTQYF
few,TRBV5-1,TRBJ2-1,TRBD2,TGCGCCAGCAGCGAGACGACTAGCGCCGAAGGAAAATACAATGAGCAGTTCTTC,CASSETTSAEGKYNEQFF
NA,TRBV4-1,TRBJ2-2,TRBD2,TGCGCCAGCAGCCGGCGTAGCGGGGTCTTCACCGGGGAGCTGTTTTTT,CASSRRSGVFTGELFF
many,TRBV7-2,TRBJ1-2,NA,TGTGCCAGCAGTAAGACGACAGGCCTCCTCGGCTACACCTTC,CASSKTTGLLGYTF
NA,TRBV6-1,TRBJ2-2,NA,TGTGACAGCAGTGACTACAGGTACCCGAACACCGGGGAGCTGTTTTTT,CDSSDYRYPNTGELFF
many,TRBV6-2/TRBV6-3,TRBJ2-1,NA,TGTGCCAGCAAAGAAGGGTTCGAATTGAATGAGCAGTTCTTC,CASKEGFELNEQFF
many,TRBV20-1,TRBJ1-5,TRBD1,TGCAGTGCTAAAGAGGACAGGGGTTACAATCAGCCCCAGCATTTT,CSAKEDRGYNQPQHF
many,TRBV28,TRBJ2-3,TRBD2,TGTGCCAGCAGCTTTGCACGGGCGGGAGGACCAATCCTCCTAAGCACAGATACGCAGTATTTT,CASSFARAGGPILLSTDTQYF
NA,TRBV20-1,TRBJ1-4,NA,TGCAGTGCTAGGAAGGCGGCAACTAATGAAAAACTGTTTTTT,CSARKAATNEKLFF
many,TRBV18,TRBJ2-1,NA,TGTGCCAGCTCACCACAGGCGGGGCTCGACCGAAATGAGCAGTTCTTC,CASSPQAGLDRNEQFF
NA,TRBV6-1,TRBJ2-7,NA,TGTGCCAGCAGTGAACTCGGTAGCTCCTACGAGCAGTACTTC,CASSELGSSYEQYF
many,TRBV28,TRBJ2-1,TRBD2,TGTGCCAGCAGTTCATATTTAGCGGGAGGGCCCTACAATGAGCAGTTCTTC,CASSSYLAGGPYNEQFF
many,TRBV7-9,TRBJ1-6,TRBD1,TGTGCCAGCAGCTCAACCGGGACAGGCCTTAATTCACCCCTCCACTTT,CASSSTGTGLNSPLHF
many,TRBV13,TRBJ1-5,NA,TGTGCCAGCAGCTTAAGACTCAATAGCAATCAGCCCCAGCATTTT,CASSLRLNSNQPQHF
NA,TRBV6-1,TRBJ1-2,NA,TGTGCCAGCAGCGTCGACAGTGCCTATGGCTACACCTTC,CASSVDSAYGYTF
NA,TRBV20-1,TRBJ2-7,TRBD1,TGCAGTACCCAACAGGGGGCTGGTGAGCAGTACTTC,CSTQQGAGEQYF
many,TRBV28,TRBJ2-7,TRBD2,TGTGCCAGCAGTACCCATTTGGGACTAGCGGAAAGCGGGGGCTCCTACGAGCAGTACTTC,CASSTHLGLAESGGSYEQYF
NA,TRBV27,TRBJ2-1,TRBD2,TGTGCCAGCAGTTCTGACCCGGGGGGGAATGAGCAGTTCTTC,CASSSDPGGNEQFF
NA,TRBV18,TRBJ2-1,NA,TGTGCCAGCTCACCAAGGGGCAAGAGCTCCTACAATGAGCAGTTCTTC,CASSPRGKSSYNEQFF
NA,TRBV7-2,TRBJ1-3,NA,TGTGCCAGCAGCCCCTCCTCCATTGGGGCCGTGCGAGACTCTGGAAACACCATATATTTT,CASSPSSIGAVRDSGNTIYF
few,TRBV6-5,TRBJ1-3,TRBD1,TGTGCCAGCAGTTACCCCCAGACAGGGGCTGGAAACACCATATATTTT,CASSYPQTGAGNTIYF
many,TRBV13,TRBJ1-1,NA,TGTGCCAGCAGCTTAGCAGGGTCATCTGAAGCTTTCTTT,CASSLAGSSEAFF